Listed here are 25 T cell receptor beta chains from one sample, sequenced in a study of cytomegalovirus exposure and HLA in healthy donors. Here immunoSEQ multiplex PCR was the method, and the copy in TCRdb shows in-frame clones only, minus some. The sample has about 73,000 clones, roughly 95% seen once; the top ten hold 3% to 4%. Material for sequencing was PBMCs. The receptors were sampled from a young man in good health and CMV-seronegative.

The chain recombines TRBV27 with TRBJ1-3, with D possibly matching TRBD1 (6 bases). Germline values: CDR1 MNHEY, CDR2 SMNVEV (reference sequence). The CDR3 has 13 residues. V gave up 7 bases and J gave up 0 bases, with 7 bases separating them. The CDR3 is CASKDSSGNTIYF. The CDR3 nucleotides read TGTGCCAGCAAGGACAGCTCTGGAAACACCATATATTTT.

Only one count was recorded for this clone. V usage is TRBV6-6 and J usage is TRBJ1-5; 7 nucleotides line up with TRBD1. Germline lookup yields CDR1 MNHNY and CDR2 SVGAGI (reference sequence). This CDR3 region has 15 residues. J lost 3 bases, V lost 5 bases, and 7 bases had no gene match. The chain's CDR3 is CASSNVDRINQPQHF. The CDR3 bases are TGTGCCAGCAGTAATGTGGACAGGATCAATCAGCCCCAGCATTTT.

The CDR3 DNA follows: TGTGCCAGTAGTATAGGCACGGGGTTCGGCGTCCCAGATACGCAGTATTTT. Protein product: CASSIGTGFGVPDTQYF. V usage is TRBV19 and J usage is TRBJ2-3; tentative D call: TRBD2 (5 bases). In germline, CDR1 is LNHDA, CDR2 SQIVND (reference sequence). This CDR3 has 17 amino acids. Deletions cut 1 base from V and 4 bases from J, with 18 bases between.

Only one count was recorded for this clone. The rearrangement joins TRBV29-1 to TRBJ2-1; a weak D match, TRBD1 (6 bases). The length of the CDR3 is 11 residues. Trimming left V 4 bases short and J 13 bases short, with 14 bases between. CDR1 is SQVTM, CDR2 ANQGSEA, per germline. The CDR3 DNA is TGCAGCGTTGTTTCCAGGGGTGTACAGTTCTTC. Amino acids: CSVVSRGVQFF.

The CDR3 sequence: CASSLDWQQPQHF. CDR3 in DNA: TGTGCCAGCAGCTTAGATTGGCAGCAGCCCCAGCATTTT. The chain uses TRBV7-9 and TRBJ1-5; D is unresolved. Germline values: CDR1 SEHNR, CDR2 FQNEAQ (reference sequence). V lost 1 base to trimming and J lost 7 bases, with 8 bases between them. CDR3 length equals 13 residues.

The chain joins TRBV30 to TRBJ1-3; TRBD1 might be the D (5 bases). This CDR3 has 16 amino acids. V lost 2 bases to trimming and J lost 0 bases, with 14 bases between them. In germline, CDR1 is GTSNPN, CDR2 SVGIG (reference sequence). DNA for the CDR3: TGTGCCTGGAGTCTCAGACAGCCCGCCTCTGGAAACACCATATATTTT. Encoded protein: CAWSLRQPASGNTIYF.

V is TRBV7-6 and J is TRBJ1-1; maybe TRBD1 (5 bases). The CDR3 has 14 residues. Per germline, CDR1 SGHVS and CDR2 FNYEAQ. Trimming removed 8 bases at V and 0 bases at J, with 13 bases between. CDR3 in DNA: TGTGCCAGCGCCCCTCCGGGGGTGAACACTGAAGCTTTCTTT. It translates to CASAPPGVNTEAFF.

V is TRBV7-2 and J is TRBJ2-7; 9 positions agree with TRBD1. The V segment lost 5 bases and the J segment 2 bases; nucleotides outside the gene matches: 13. CDR1 SGHTA and CDR2 FQGNSA come from the germline V gene. The CDR3 runs 17 residues. CDR3 DNA: TGTGCCAGCAGCCGGGGAGGGTGGGGACAGGGTACCTACGAGCAGTACTTC. This sequence encodes CASSRGGWGQGTYEQYF.

This clone was recorded once. This sequence joins TRBV7-3 and TRBJ2-3; tentative D call: TRBD1 (5 bases). V was pared by 4 bases and J by 2 bases, with 10 bases between. The CDR3 extends over 14 amino acids. Germline V gene lookup returns CDR1 SGHTA and CDR2 FQGTGA. CDR3 sequence: CASSSQGYTDTQYF. The CDR3 DNA reads as TGTGCCAGCAGCTCCCAGGGTTACACAGATACGCAGTATTTT.

The genes are TRBV2 and TRBJ1-1; no definite D call. V gave up 0 bases and J gave up 8 bases, with 4 bases separating them. In germline, CDR1 is SNHLY, CDR2 FYNNEI. The CDR3 loop spans 11 amino acids. The CDR3 reads CASSEALEAFF. CDR3 in DNA: TGTGCCAGCAGTGAAGCATTAGAAGCTTTCTTT.

A single count supports this clone. The V and J genes are TRBV7-8 and TRBJ2-7; 7 bases match TRBD2. The CDR3 covers 14 residues. The trim removed 3 bases at V and 3 bases at J, leaving 5 bases unmatched. Per the germline V gene, CDR1 is SGHVS and CDR2 is FQNEAQ. The DNA for the CDR3 is TGTGCCAGCAGCTTGGGGGGGAGTTTCTACGAGCAGTACTTC. Amino acid sequence: CASSLGGSFYEQYF.

V is TRBV28 and J is TRBJ1-2; D is undetermined. CDR1 MDHEN and CDR2 SYDVKM come from the germline V gene. The CDR3 consists of 14 residues. V was clipped by 3 bases and J by 4 bases, with 12 bases between them. This CDR3 is CASSFREVVYGYTF. CDR3 in DNA: TGTGCCAGCAGTTTTAGGGAGGTGGTCTATGGCTACACCTTC.

The chain is built from TRBV27 and TRBJ2-6; the D gene is possibly TRBD2 (5 bases). Germline CDR1 is MNHEY and CDR2 is SMNVEV (reference sequence). CDR3 length: 16 residues. V was shortened by 7 bases and J by 2 bases, with 15 bases between the two germline ends. In DNA form, the CDR3 reads TGTGCCAGCACCTCGATAGGAGGTGCTGGGGCCAACGTCCTGACTTTC. Encoded protein: CASTSIGGAGANVLTF. Full variable domain (missing parts from reference TRBV27 and TRBJ2-6): EAQVTQNPRYLITVTGKKLTVTCSQNMNHEYMSWYRQDPGLGLRQIYYSMNVEVTDKGDVPEGYKVSRKEKRNFPLILESPSPNQTSLYFCASTSIGGAGANVLTFGAGSRLTVL.

The genes are TRBV28 and TRBJ1-2; 8 bases map to TRBD1. This CDR3 comprises 15 residues. After removal of 10 bases from V and 5 bases from J, the junction contained 15 bases not matched to a gene. Germline CDR1 and CDR2: MDHEN and SYDVKM. CDR3 bases: TGTGCCATCCTAGGGGCCGGGACAGGCCATTATGGCTACACCTTC. Translating gives CAILGAGTGHYGYTF.

In its sample, this clone was seen once. The chain has TRBV15 and TRBJ1-1, with D unclear. There are 13 residues in the CDR3. Deletions cut 4 bases from V and 8 bases from J, with 14 bases between. Germline CDR1 and CDR2: LNHNV and YYDKDF (reference sequence). CDR3 residues: CATSTKAAGEAFF. The DNA of the CDR3 is TGTGCCACCAGCACCAAAGCGGCCGGGGAAGCTTTCTTT. Looking up the rest from reference TRBV15 and TRBJ1-1 gives the full variable domain: DAMVIQNPRYQVTQFGKPVTLSCSQTLNHNVMYWYQQKSSQAPKLLFHYYDKDFNNEADTPDNFQSRRPNTSFCFLDIRSPGLGDTAMYLCATSTKAAGEAFFGQGTRLTVV.

The V gene is TRBV2, the J gene TRBJ2-5, with 11 bases identical to TRBD2. This CDR3 region has 16 residues. CDR1 and CDR2 from the germline V gene are SNHLY and FYNNEI. V shed 2 bases and J 5 bases; nucleotides not matched to a gene: 7. CDR3 region: CASSEFLAGGQETQYF. The CDR3 nucleotides are TGTGCCAGCAGTGAATTCTTAGCGGGGGGGCAGGAGACCCAGTACTTC.

The chain joins TRBV7-9 to TRBJ2-1; possibly TRBD2 for D (6 bases). The CDR3 length is 14 residues. CDR1 and CDR2 from the germline V gene are SEHNR and FQNEAQ (reference sequence). Between the trimmed V and J ends, which lost 5 bases and 7 bases, there was a span of 15 bases. This chain's CDR3 is CASSGLTGTNEQFF. The DNA for the CDR3 is TGTGCCAGCAGCGGACTAACGGGTACTAATGAGCAGTTCTTC. The variable domain in full, completed from reference TRBV7-9 and TRBJ2-1, reads DTGVSQNPRHKITKRGQNVTFRCDPISEHNRLYWYRQTLGQGPEFLTYFQNEAQLEKSRLLSDRFSAERPKGSFSTLEIQRTEQGDSAMYLCASSGLTGTNEQFFGPGTRLTVL.

This clone has only one observation. The chain has TRBV6-5 and TRBJ2-1; D is perhaps TRBD2 (7 bases). Per the germline V gene, CDR1 is MNHEY and CDR2 is SVGAGI. The CDR3 spans 16 residues. V was trimmed by 2 bases and J by 9 bases, leaving 20 bases between them. Written as DNA, the CDR3 is TGTGCCAGCAGTTACACGCGCCGGGGGGCGGCTAGTGAGCAGTTCTTC. Translating gives CASSYTRRGAASEQFF.

The chain couples TRBV4-2 to TRBJ2-3, with D perhaps matching TRBD1 (5 bases). Germline loops: CDR1 LGHNA, CDR2 YNFKEQ. The length of the CDR3 is 16 residues. The V and J ends lost 3 bases and 3 bases respectively, with 16 bases between them. Here the CDR3 reads CASSHSQVPVTDTQYF. The DNA of the CDR3 is TGTGCCAGCAGCCATTCACAGGTCCCCGTAACAGATACGCAGTATTTT.

The chain joins TRBV19 to TRBJ1-1; a weak D match, TRBD1 (5 bases). CDR3 length: 14 residues. The V gene lost 3 bases and the J gene lost 0 bases, with 8 bases spanning the gap. Per germline, CDR1 LNHDA and CDR2 SQIVND (reference sequence). The CDR3 region is CASSIRVVNTEAFF. CDR3 nucleotides: TGTGCCAGTAGTATCAGGGTAGTGAACACTGAAGCTTTCTTT.

J is TRBJ2-4 and V is TRBV30; D is perhaps TRBD2 (5 bases). Trimming took 6 bases from V and 4 from J, leaving 13 bases between them. Germline V lookup: CDR1 GTSNPN, CDR2 SVGIG (reference sequence). The CDR3 is made up of 13 amino acids. The CDR3 DNA reads as TGTGCCTGCCTTCCGGAGGAGAAAAACATTCAGTACTTC. Its protein product is CACLPEEKNIQYF.

This chain joins TRBV19 and TRBJ1-1, with 7 nucleotides matching TRBD1. The trim removed 8 bases at V and 11 bases at J, leaving 14 bases unmatched. The germline gives CDR1 LNHDA, CDR2 SQIVND (reference sequence). This CDR3 has 13 residues. The CDR3 nucleotides are TGTGCCAGTTCCGGGACAGCCGCCTTCGGGGCTTTCTTT. This translates into CASSGTAAFGAFF.

The V gene is TRBV7-2, the J gene TRBJ2-2, with D perhaps matching TRBD1 (5 bases). This CDR3 is 14 amino acids long. Trimming took 5 bases from V and 3 from J, leaving 10 bases between them. The germline CDR1 and CDR2 sequences are SGHTA and FQGNSA. In DNA form, the CDR3 reads TGTGCCAGCAGCCGACAGTACTACACCGGGGAGCTGTTTTTT. This gives the protein CASSRQYYTGELFF.

V usage is TRBV19 and J usage is TRBJ1-4; D ambiguous. The CDR3 runs 13 residues. Per the germline V gene, CDR1 is LNHDA and CDR2 is SQIVND (reference sequence). Trimming removed 4 bases at V and 2 bases at J, with 5 bases between. CDR3 in DNA: TGTGCCAGTAGTAAACAGACTAATGAAAAACTGTTTTTT. Residues: CASSKQTNEKLFF.

The chain has TRBV6-5 and TRBJ1-2; the D gene is possibly TRBD1 (6 bases). Deletions cut 2 bases from V and 8 bases from J, with 12 bases between. The CDR3 extends over 13 amino acids. CDR1 MNHEY and CDR2 SVGAGI come from the germline V gene. CDR3 region: CASSYNNREGYTF. The DNA of the CDR3 is TGTGCCAGCAGTTACAACAACAGGGAAGGCTACACCTTC.